The rows below give T cell receptor beta chains drawn from one sample of a study of T-cell memory formation after mild COVID-19. TCRdb itself ran the 5' RACE reads through MiXCR, one entry per CDR3 protein. The data show some 310,000 distinct CDR3 sequences, 20% to 25% seen once. Sequenced input: PBMCs or a T cell subset sorted from them (not recorded which). The source is a man aged 18 to 29 who had mild COVID-19 (a few samples of this study predate the infection). Cell type and time point are not known. Each CDR3 is given with its conserved first and last residue. Fields, in order: clone size, D gene, J gene, V gene, CDR3 protein, CDR3 DNA. D genes are given only for firm matches. A clone size is listed for some rows: how often the clone was seen (once, few, many), or a class if it is expanded.

abundance: -
d_gene: -
j_gene: TRBJ2-1
v_gene: TRBV7-6
CDR3aa: CASSLVVGPRRYNEQFF
CDR3nt: TGTGCCAGCAGCTTAGTAGTAGGACCCCGGAGATACAATGAGCAGTTCTTC

abundance: -
d_gene: -
j_gene: TRBJ1-3
v_gene: TRBV6-5
CDR3aa: CASSYSGTRGGNTIYF
CDR3nt: TGTGCCAGCAGTTACTCCGGGACCCGGGGCGGGAACACCATATATTTT

abundance: -
d_gene: TRBD2
j_gene: TRBJ2-5
v_gene: TRBV15
CDR3aa: CATSRERLAGGETQYF
CDR3nt: TGTGCCACCAGCCGGGAACGATTAGCGGGGGGGGAGACCCAGTACTTC

abundance: -
d_gene: -
j_gene: TRBJ1-4
v_gene: TRBV5-4
CDR3aa: CASSPQGYEKLFF
CDR3nt: TGTGCCAGCAGCCCTCAGGGGTATGAAAAACTGTTTTTT

abundance: few
d_gene: -
j_gene: TRBJ2-3
v_gene: TRBV12-3/TRBV12-4
CDR3aa: CASSFQGTSTDTQYF
CDR3nt: TGTGCCAGCAGCTTCCAGGGGACTAGCACAGATACGCAGTATTTT

abundance: -
d_gene: TRBD1
j_gene: TRBJ1-5
v_gene: TRBV7-2
CDR3aa: CASSRDRGIQPQHF
CDR3nt: TGTGCCAGCAGCAGGGACAGGGGGATTCAGCCCCAGCATTTT

abundance: few
d_gene: TRBD2
j_gene: TRBJ2-3
v_gene: TRBV9
CDR3aa: CASSPRGRGDTQYF
CDR3nt: TGTGCCAGCAGTCCCCGGGGGAGGGGAGATACGCAGTATTTT

abundance: few
d_gene: TRBD2
j_gene: TRBJ2-1
v_gene: TRBV10-2
CDR3aa: CASSSGASYNEQFF
CDR3nt: TGCGCCAGCAGTAGCGGGGCCTCCTACAATGAGCAGTTCTTC

abundance: -
d_gene: -
j_gene: TRBJ1-3
v_gene: TRBV5-6
CDR3aa: CASATVTAGNTIYF
CDR3nt: TGTGCCAGCGCTACGGTTACAGCTGGAAACACCATATATTTT

abundance: -
d_gene: -
j_gene: TRBJ1-1
v_gene: TRBV5-1
CDR3aa: CASEDGRTNEAFF
CDR3nt: TGCGCCAGCGAGGACGGAAGAACGAATGAAGCTTTCTTT

abundance: -
d_gene: TRBD1
j_gene: TRBJ2-1
v_gene: TRBV6-5
CDR3aa: CASSYGGQGTYNEQFF
CDR3nt: TGTGCCAGCAGTTACGGGGGACAGGGGACCTACAATGAGCAGTTCTTC

abundance: -
d_gene: -
j_gene: TRBJ1-1
v_gene: TRBV6-1
CDR3aa: CASREQGGEAFF
CDR3nt: TGTGCCAGCAGAGAACAGGGAGGTGAAGCTTTCTTT

abundance: few
d_gene: -
j_gene: TRBJ2-2
v_gene: TRBV12-3/TRBV12-4
CDR3aa: CASSQGVFNTGELFF
CDR3nt: TGTGCCAGCAGTCAAGGGGTGTTCAACACCGGGGAGCTGTTTTTT

abundance: many
d_gene: -
j_gene: TRBJ1-6
v_gene: TRBV27
CDR3aa: CASSPNSENSPLHF
CDR3nt: TGTGCCAGCAGCCCAAACTCGGAGAATTCACCCCTCCACTTT

abundance: many
d_gene: -
j_gene: TRBJ1-5
v_gene: TRBV7-2
CDR3aa: CASSYNNQPQHF
CDR3nt: TGTGCCAGCAGCTACAACAATCAGCCCCAGCATTTT

abundance: few
d_gene: TRBD1
j_gene: TRBJ2-4
v_gene: TRBV6-6
CDR3aa: CASSSGGRDIQYF
CDR3nt: TGTGCCAGCAGTTCAGGGGGCAGAGACATTCAGTACTTC

abundance: few
d_gene: -
j_gene: TRBJ2-2
v_gene: TRBV6-2/TRBV6-3
CDR3aa: CASRQSLTGELFF
CDR3nt: TGTGCCAGCAGACAGTCTTTAACCGGGGAGCTGTTTTTT

abundance: many
d_gene: -
j_gene: TRBJ1-1
v_gene: TRBV7-9
CDR3aa: CASTRGTEAFF
CDR3nt: TGTGCCAGCACAAGGGGGACTGAAGCTTTCTTT

abundance: few
d_gene: -
j_gene: TRBJ1-5
v_gene: TRBV5-6
CDR3aa: CASSTLRQGNQPQHF
CDR3nt: TGTGCCAGCAGCACCCTACGACAGGGCAATCAGCCCCAGCATTTT

abundance: few
d_gene: -
j_gene: TRBJ1-1
v_gene: TRBV27
CDR3aa: CASSPSPNTEAFF
CDR3nt: TGTGCCAGCAGTCCCAGCCCCAACACTGAAGCTTTCTTT

abundance: many
d_gene: TRBD1
j_gene: TRBJ2-1
v_gene: TRBV20-1
CDR3aa: CSALPTGGLRNEQFF
CDR3nt: TGCAGTGCCTTACCTACAGGGGGGCTTCGAAATGAGCAGTTCTTC

abundance: many
d_gene: -
j_gene: TRBJ1-1
v_gene: TRBV12-3/TRBV12-4
CDR3aa: CASSLASTGGNF
CDR3nt: TGTGCCAGCAGTTTAGCGAGTACGGGGGGAAACTTT

abundance: -
d_gene: -
j_gene: TRBJ1-3
v_gene: TRBV7-2
CDR3aa: CASSSSKGNTIYF
CDR3nt: TGTGCCAGCAGCTCCTCCAAGGGAAACACCATATATTTT

abundance: few
d_gene: -
j_gene: TRBJ1-1
v_gene: TRBV7-6
CDR3aa: CASSLAVWVVGTEAFF
CDR3nt: TGTGCCAGCAGCTTAGCGGTCTGGGTGGTGGGCACTGAAGCTTTCTTT

abundance: few
d_gene: -
j_gene: TRBJ1-6
v_gene: TRBV2
CDR3aa: CASSEAVGEHSPLHF
CDR3nt: TGTGCCAGCAGTGAGGCGGTTGGGGAGCATTCACCCCTCCACTTT

abundance: -
d_gene: -
j_gene: TRBJ2-5
v_gene: TRBV3-1
CDR3aa: CASSHGETQYF
CDR3nt: TGTGCCAGCAGCCATGGAGAGACCCAGTACTTC

abundance: few
d_gene: -
j_gene: TRBJ1-6
v_gene: TRBV5-5
CDR3aa: CASSKEWPTALHF
CDR3nt: TGTGCCAGCAGCAAGGAATGGCCCACGGCCCTCCACTTT

abundance: -
d_gene: -
j_gene: TRBJ1-5
v_gene: TRBV15
CDR3aa: CATSRVRGFGDQPQHF
CDR3nt: TGTGCCACCAGCAGAGTAAGGGGTTTCGGCGATCAGCCCCAGCATTTT

abundance: -
d_gene: -
j_gene: TRBJ1-5
v_gene: TRBV24-1
CDR3aa: CATSNGGLSNQPQHF
CDR3nt: TGTGCCACCAGTAACGGGGGGCTGAGCAATCAGCCCCAGCATTTT

abundance: few
d_gene: -
j_gene: TRBJ1-1
v_gene: TRBV6-2/TRBV6-3
CDR3aa: CASSYGVGSAEAFF
CDR3nt: TGTGCCAGCAGTTACGGGGTGGGGAGCGCTGAAGCTTTCTTT

abundance: many
d_gene: -
j_gene: TRBJ2-7
v_gene: TRBV28
CDR3aa: CASSSVEPTPYEQYF
CDR3nt: TGTGCCAGCAGTTCTGTCGAGCCCACTCCCTACGAGCAGTACTTC

abundance: few
d_gene: -
j_gene: TRBJ1-1
v_gene: TRBV5-1
CDR3aa: CASSLTIQTTEAFF
CDR3nt: TGCGCCAGCAGCTTGACAATACAGACCACTGAAGCTTTCTTT

abundance: -
d_gene: -
j_gene: TRBJ2-3
v_gene: TRBV2
CDR3aa: CASSRLLGGAGPDTQYF
CDR3nt: TGTGCCAGCAGCCGTTTACTAGGGGGGGCGGGACCAGATACGCAGTATTTT

abundance: -
d_gene: -
j_gene: TRBJ2-7
v_gene: TRBV2
CDR3aa: CASSAPADEQYF
CDR3nt: TGTGCCAGCAGTGCACCAGCCGACGAGCAGTACTTC

abundance: few
d_gene: -
j_gene: TRBJ1-3
v_gene: TRBV6-1
CDR3aa: CASSKGIGNTIYF
CDR3nt: TGTGCCAGCAGTAAGGGGATCGGAAACACCATATATTTT

abundance: -
d_gene: -
j_gene: TRBJ1-1
v_gene: TRBV12-3/TRBV12-4
CDR3aa: CASSLFRANTEAFF
CDR3nt: TGTGCCAGCAGTTTGTTCAGGGCGAACACTGAAGCTTTCTTT

abundance: many
d_gene: -
j_gene: TRBJ1-5
v_gene: TRBV18
CDR3aa: CASSPGVDQPQHF
CDR3nt: TGTGCCAGCAGCCCAGGGGTCGATCAGCCCCAGCATTTT

abundance: -
d_gene: -
j_gene: TRBJ2-7
v_gene: TRBV12-3/TRBV12-4
CDR3aa: CASSFRDDGGRYEQYF
CDR3nt: TGTGCCAGCAGTTTCCGGGACGACGGGGGTAGGTACGAGCAGTACTTC

abundance: many
d_gene: -
j_gene: TRBJ2-3
v_gene: TRBV12-3/TRBV12-4
CDR3aa: CASSRDSTDTQYF
CDR3nt: TGTGCCAGCAGCCGGGACAGCACAGATACGCAGTATTTT

abundance: -
d_gene: -
j_gene: TRBJ1-2
v_gene: TRBV29-1
CDR3aa: CSGQGIPTF
CDR3nt: TGCAGCGGACAAGGGATTCCAACCTTC

abundance: -
d_gene: -
j_gene: TRBJ2-2
v_gene: TRBV4-1
CDR3aa: CASSQLSKAGELFF
CDR3nt: TGCGCCAGCAGCCAACTGAGCAAGGCCGGGGAGCTGTTTTTT

abundance: -
d_gene: -
j_gene: TRBJ2-4
v_gene: TRBV3-1
CDR3aa: CASSLTGSIQYF
CDR3nt: TGTGCCAGCAGCCTTACAGGGAGTATTCAGTACTTC

abundance: -
d_gene: -
j_gene: TRBJ2-5
v_gene: TRBV28
CDR3aa: CASASEGAGKETQYF
CDR3nt: TGTGCCAGCGCTTCTGAGGGCGCAGGGAAAGAGACCCAGTACTTC

abundance: few
d_gene: -
j_gene: TRBJ2-1
v_gene: TRBV18
CDR3aa: CASSPAGATEQFF
CDR3nt: TGTGCCAGCTCACCAGCGGGGGCGACTGAGCAGTTCTTC

abundance: few
d_gene: -
j_gene: TRBJ2-1
v_gene: TRBV5-1
CDR3aa: CASSFWGGYEQFF
CDR3nt: TGCGCCAGCAGCTTTTGGGGCGGCTATGAGCAGTTCTTC

abundance: -
d_gene: TRBD1
j_gene: TRBJ1-2
v_gene: TRBV4-3
CDR3aa: CASSQEEVWRQGAHGYTF
CDR3nt: TGCGCCAGCAGCCAAGAAGAGGTCTGGAGACAGGGGGCCCATGGCTACACCTTC